Listed below are T cell receptor beta chains from one sample, sequenced in a study of control samples from healthy donors and cancer patients. Clones were sequenced by immunoSEQ multiplex PCR, and TCRdb holds only the in-frame ones, with some missing. The sample has 150,000 to 200,000 clones, 88% seen once. What was sequenced was blood. These receptors were collected from a woman aged 25-40 years in good health. Both conserved end residues are part of each CDR3. D genes are given only for firm matches. Clone size is stated in some rows and not others, as once, few, many or a class when expanded.

size	D	V	J	CDR3	DNA
.	.	TRBV6-5	TRBJ1-4	CASITPGATNEKLFF	TGTGCCAGCATAACTCCAGGGGCAACTAATGAAAAACTGTTTTTT
.	TRBD1	TRBV15	TRBJ2-3	CATSRDRGGGTDTQYF	TGTGCCACCAGCAGAGATCGAGGGGGCGGCACAGATACGCAGTATTTT
.	TRBD1	TRBV19	TRBJ1-5	CASRGQGSNQPQHF	TGTGCCAGTAGGGGACAGGGTAGCAATCAGCCCCAGCATTTT
.	.	TRBV11-2	TRBJ1-2	CASSWPNYGYTF	TGTGCCAGCAGTTGGCCTAACTATGGCTACACCTTC
.	.	TRBV28	TRBJ2-3	CASSWRNPSTDTQYF	TGTGCCAGCAGTTGGCGTAACCCTAGCACAGATACGCAGTATTTT
.	TRBD1	TRBV10-3	TRBJ2-7	CAISEKGQGFNEQYF	TGTGCCATCAGTGAAAAGGGACAGGGCTTTAACGAGCAGTACTTC
.	TRBD2	TRBV5-4	TRBJ2-3	CASSTPAGGGTDTQYF	TGTGCCAGCAGCACCCCAGCGGGGGGTGGCACAGATACGCAGTATTTT
.	TRBD2	TRBV27	TRBJ2-2	CASSLSIPGTSASGELFF	TGTGCCAGCAGTTTATCGATTCCCGGGACTAGCGCATCTGGGGAGCTGTTTTTT
.	TRBD1	TRBV2	TRBJ1-5	CASIGQGNQPQHF	TGTGCCAGCATCGGACAGGGTAATCAGCCCCAGCATTTT
.	TRBD1	TRBV9	TRBJ1-3	CASSVDRETNLRSGNTIYF	TGTGCCAGCAGTGTGGACAGGGAAACCAACCTCCGCTCTGGAAACACCATATATTTT
.	.	TRBV7-9	TRBJ1-2	CASGRQIYGYTF	TGTGCCAGCGGCCGGCAGATCTATGGCTACACCTTC
few	.	TRBV7-9	TRBJ1-6	CASSPPDRPYSPLHF	TGTGCCAGCAGCCCCCCCGACAGGCCGTATTCACCCCTCCACTTT
.	.	TRBV10-3	TRBJ1-1	CATESYRNTEAFF	TGTGCCACCGAGTCGTATAGGAACACTGAAGCTTTCTTT
once	TRBD1	TRBV5-1	TRBJ2-1	CASSPTGVYEQFF	TGCGCCAGCAGCCCGACAGGGGTATACGAGCAGTTCTTC
.	TRBD1	TRBV28	TRBJ1-1	CASSPPGQLNTEAFF	TGTGCCAGCAGTCCCCCGGGACAGTTGAACACTGAAGCTTTCTTT
.	.	TRBV5-1	TRBJ1-1	CASSPVGIPEAFF	TGCGCCAGCAGTCCTGTAGGGATACCTGAAGCTTTCTTT
few	.	TRBV18	TRBJ2-3	CASSPSTDTQYF	TGTGCCAGCTCACCAAGCACAGATACGCAGTATTTT
.	.	TRBV2	TRBJ1-1	CASSDRLDGPGNTEAFF	TGTGCCAGCAGTGATCGGCTAGATGGCCCGGGGAACACTGAAGCTTTCTTT
.	.	TRBV5-1	TRBJ1-1	CASSGQMNTEAFF	TGCGCCAGCAGCGGACAGATGAACACTGAAGCTTTCTTT
.	TRBD1	TRBV28	TRBJ2-7	CASSVPGTGLKRYEQYF	TGTGCCAGCAGTGTCCCCGGGACAGGGCTAAAAAGGTACGAGCAGTACTTC
.	TRBD1	TRBV2	TRBJ1-4	CASSGGRDRDNEKLFF	TGTGCCAGCAGTGGGGGTCGGGACAGGGATAATGAAAAACTGTTTTTT
few	.	TRBV9	TRBJ1-3	CASSVGNAGPGNTIYF	TGTGCCAGCAGCGTAGGGAACGCAGGGCCTGGAAACACCATATATTTT
.	.	TRBV19	TRBJ2-7	CASSITPSYEQYF	TGTGCCAGTAGTATCACCCCGTCCTACGAGCAGTACTTC
.	.	TRBV18	TRBJ2-3	CASSPQNEGSDTQYF	TGTGCCAGCTCACCACAAAATGAGGGGTCGGATACGCAGTATTTT
.	.	TRBV6-5	TRBJ2-7	CASSLGTEQYF	TGTGCCAGCAGCCTAGGGACCGAGCAGTACTTC
.	.	TRBV7-9	TRBJ1-2	CASSLGNYGYTF	TGTGCCAGCAGCTTAGGGAACTATGGCTACACCTTC
.	.	TRBV5-8	TRBJ1-1	CASSLVVRTEAFF	TGTGCCAGCAGCTTGGTGGTAAGGACTGAAGCTTTCTTT
few	TRBD1	TRBV14	TRBJ2-4	CASSQGGTGASQYF	TGTGCCAGCAGCCAAGGAGGGACAGGGGCCAGTCAGTACTTC